A single sample gave rise to the 4 T cell receptor beta chains below, sequenced in a study of cytomegalovirus exposure and HLA in healthy donors. It was with 60 Vbeta and 13 Jbeta primers that the PCR ran. TCRdb's table, derived via immunoSEQ multiplex PCR, lists solely in-frame clones and lacks some. The table records around 86,000 clones, 7.5% to 8.5% of them present only once. Sequencing was performed on PBMCs. These receptors originate from a man in his fifties or sixties in good health and CMV-seronegative.

This clone was observed a handful of times. The chain combines TRBV28 with TRBJ1-1; TRBD1 matches 7 bases. Germline V gene data show CDR1 as MDHEN and CDR2 as SYDVKM. V dropped 6 bases and J dropped 7; count of bases not matched to a gene: 8. There are 13 residues in the CDR3. CDR3 sequence reads: CASSLGQNLEAFF. As DNA, the CDR3 is TGTGCCAGCAGCCTGGGACAGAACCTTGAAGCTTTCTTT.

In the case of this clone: The same CDR3 can be traced to other DNA sequences in this sample. This chain uses TRBV11-1 with TRBJ2-1, with 10 bases lining up with TRBD1. The J segment lost 7 bases and the V segment lost 5 bases, leaving 8 bases of the junction unmatched. From germline, CDR1 is SGHAT and CDR2 FQDESV (reference sequence). The CDR3 is made up of 15 amino acids. CDR3 bases: TGTGCCAGCAGCCGGGGACAGGGGAAAGTAAATGAGCAGTTCTTC. Protein sequence: CASSRGQGKVNEQFF.

This clone was counted between two and nine times. The CDR3 DNA reads TGTGCCAGCAGTATACAGGGGGTAAACACTGAAGCTTTCTTT. This codes for CASSIQGVNTEAFF. V usage is TRBV2 and J usage is TRBJ1-1; 8 bases map to TRBD1. CDR3 length: 14 residues. J was trimmed by 2 bases and V by 5 bases; bases with no gene match: 4. Germline values: CDR1 SNHLY, CDR2 FYNNEI.

This clone came up a few times. The CDR3 protein is CASSLGLDNSYEQYF. CDR3 DNA: TGCGCCAGCAGCTTGGGACTCGATAACTCCTACGAGCAGTACTTC. V is TRBV5-1 and J is TRBJ2-7; no firm D call. V lost 0 bases, J lost 0 bases, and 10 bases lay in between. Germline V lookup: CDR1 SGHRS, CDR2 YFSETQ. CDR3 length: 15 residues. The entire variable domain, with the rest obtained from reference TRBV5-1 and TRBJ2-7, is as follows: KAGVTQTPRYLIKTRGQQVTLSCSPISGHRSVSWYQQTPGQGLQFLFEYFSETQRNKGNFPGRFSGRQFSNSRSEMNVSTLELGDSALYLCASSLGLDNSYEQYFGPGTRLTVT.